Shown below are 9 T cell receptor beta chains from a single sample sequenced in a study of PD-L1 blockade in urothelial cancer. Libraries were prepared by immunoSEQ multiplex PCR; TCRdb keeps only in-frame clonotypes and omits some of them. Here the sample spans 35,000 to 40,000 clones, 82% being singletons. Sequenced material: PBMCs, taken around atezolizumab (anti-PD-L1) treatment. The source of these receptors is a man aged 55 to 70 with urothelial cancer.

The gene calls are TRBV18 and TRBJ1-4; D is undetermined. In germline, CDR1 is KGHSH, CDR2 LQKENI. The V end was cut by 5 bases, the J end by 4 bases, with 8 bases between. This CDR3 contains 13 residues. CDR3 sequence: CASSSSYNEKLFF. The DNA of the CDR3 is TGTGCCAGCTCATCCAGTTATAATGAAAAACTGTTTTTT. Using reference TRBV18 and TRBJ1-4 for the parts outside the CDR3, the full variable domain is NAGVMQNPRHLVRRRGQEARLRCSPMKGHSHVYWYRQLPEEGLKFMVYLQKENIIDESGMPKERFSAEFPKEGPSILRIQQVVRGDSAAYFCASSSSYNEKLFFGSGTQLSVL.

The chain couples TRBV10-3 to TRBJ1-3; 7 bases map to TRBD1. In germline, CDR1 is ENHRY, CDR2 SYGVKD. V lost 3 bases to trimming and J lost 2 bases; unmatched junction nucleotides: 10. The CDR3 has 17 residues. The CDR3 DNA follows: TGTGCCATCAGTGATATGAGGGGGACAGCTACTGGAAACACCATATATTTT. This sequence encodes CAISDMRGTATGNTIYF.

This chain connects TRBV5-1 to TRBJ2-1; possibly TRBD1 for D (5 bases). With 2 bases removed from V and 7 bases from J, the gap between germline ends came to 7 bases. Germline V lookup: CDR1 SGHRS, CDR2 YFSETQ. The CDR3 runs to 12 residues. CDR3 nucleotide sequence: TGCGCCAGCAGCTTAGGGGATAATGAGCAGTTCTTC. It translates to CASSLGDNEQFF.

V is TRBV10-1 and J is TRBJ1-5; TRBD1 matches at 9 bases. The ends lost 6 bases at V and 1 base at J; junction bases unmatched: 4. The germline V gene has CDR1 WNHNN and CDR2 SYGVQD (reference sequence). The CDR3 spans 15 residues. Written as DNA, the CDR3 is TGCGCCAGCAGAGACAGGGGGGGAAGCAATCAGCCCCAGCATTTT. Protein: CASRDRGGSNQPQHF.

The V call is TRBV5-1, the J call TRBJ1-2; 8 bases fit TRBD1. CDR1 and CDR2 (germline): SGHRS, YFSETQ. The V and J ends lost 0 bases and 3 bases, in that order; junction bases with no gene match: 4. This CDR3 contains 15 residues. The CDR3 bases are TGCGCCAGCAGCTTGGCATCAGGGGGCGACTATGGCTACACCTTC. Translation gives CASSLASGGDYGYTF.

The chain combines TRBV19 with TRBJ1-4; D ambiguous. The CDR3 has 12 amino acids. Trimming left V 7 bases short and J 7 bases short, with 10 bases between. The germline V gene encodes CDR1 LNHDA and CDR2 SQIVND (reference sequence). The CDR3 DNA is TGTGCCAGTACTGACTATGGTGAAAAACTGTTTTTT. Amino acid sequence: CASTDYGEKLFF.

This sequence joins TRBV7-9 and TRBJ2-5; TRBD2 matches 14 bases. V lost 3 bases to trimming and J lost 2 bases; unmatched junction nucleotides: 8. Germline loops: CDR1 SEHNR, CDR2 FQNEAQ (reference sequence). CDR3 size: 18 residues. CDR3: CASSFTWTSGGPQETQYF. In DNA, the CDR3 is TGTGCCAGCAGCTTTACCTGGACTAGCGGGGGGCCACAAGAGACCCAGTACTTC.

The chain has TRBV7-9 and TRBJ2-7; TRBD2 is a possible D gene (6 bases). Trimming stripped 2 bases from V and 4 bases from J, with 6 bases between. CDR1 is SEHNR and CDR2 is FQNEAQ in the germline V gene (reference sequence). The CDR3 has 12 residues. The CDR3 DNA follows: TGTGCCAGCAGCTTAAGCGGGTACGAGCAGTACTTC. Translating gives CASSLSGYEQYF.

The chain combines TRBV5-1 with TRBJ2-1; 9 nucleotides agree with TRBD2. J lost 5 bases, V lost 0 bases, and 3 bases had no gene match. The CDR3 covers 15 residues. Germline lookup yields CDR1 SGHRS and CDR2 YFSETQ. The CDR3: CASSLDLAGHNEQFF. CDR3 nucleotide sequence: TGCGCCAGCAGCTTGGATCTAGCGGGACACAATGAGCAGTTCTTC.